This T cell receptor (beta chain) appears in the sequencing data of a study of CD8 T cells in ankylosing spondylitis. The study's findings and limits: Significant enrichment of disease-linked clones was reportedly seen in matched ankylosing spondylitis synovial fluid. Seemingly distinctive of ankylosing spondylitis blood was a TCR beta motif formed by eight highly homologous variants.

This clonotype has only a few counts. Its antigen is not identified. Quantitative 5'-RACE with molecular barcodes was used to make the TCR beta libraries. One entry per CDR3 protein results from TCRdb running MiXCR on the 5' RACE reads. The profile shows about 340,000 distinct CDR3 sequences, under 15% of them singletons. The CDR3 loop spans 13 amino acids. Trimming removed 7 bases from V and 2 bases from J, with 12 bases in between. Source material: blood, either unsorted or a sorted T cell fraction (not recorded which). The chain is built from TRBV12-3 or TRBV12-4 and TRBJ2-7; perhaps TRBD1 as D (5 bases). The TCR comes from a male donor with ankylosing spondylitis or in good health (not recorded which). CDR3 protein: CASTSDTPYEQYF. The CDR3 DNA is TGTGCCAGCACCTCGGACACTCCCTACGAGCAGTACTTC.